This TCR beta chain was captured in a study of beta chain features in type 1 diabetes. On the study more broadly: No age, gender or cell yield differences were seen between patients and healthy donors. The study's findings and limits: Shorter TCRB CDR3s, moderately but significantly so, were found in Type 1 diabetes patients in all four CD4+ subsets. An over-representation of cells with high TCR expression could result from cDNA sequencing. In patients and controls equally, PCR might favor templates that are shorter.

Germline assignment: CDR1 ENHRY and CDR2 SYGVKD. V was trimmed by 10 bases and J by 3 bases, leaving 24 bases between them. The CDR3 runs to 17 residues. This clone was seen only a few times. Its antigen remains unidentified. All of the isolated RNA was reverse transcribed, so expressed TCRB transcripts were sequenced. Assay used: immunoSEQ multiplex PCR; TCRdb lists only in-frame clones, some missing. The sample comprises about 660,000 clones, 11% to 15% of which are singletons, and roughly 0.04% rests with the top ten. The TCR comes from a man younger than 35 with type 1 diabetes. This chain uses TRBV10-3 with TRBJ1-4, with D possibly TRBD1 on 5 matching bases. Material for sequencing was naive CD4+ T cells from blood. The CDR3 DNA is TGTGCCACCTCCGCGGGGGGAGGCGAGGCGGCTAATGAAAAACTGTTTTTT. Amino acids: CATSAGGGEAANEKLFF.